These 20 T cell receptor beta chains share one sample of origin, sequenced in a study of T cell repertoires in ileal Crohn's disease. Generated by immunoSEQ multiplex PCR, the TCRdb table keeps only in-frame clones and is missing some. The table records under 9,000 clones, roughly 70% of them present only once. The material sequenced was ileal tissue. The receptors shown here come from an adult with Crohn's disease.

This clone was counted a single time. The chain combines TRBV7-9 with TRBJ2-7; D unresolved. The CDR3 is made up of 13 amino acids. Germline V gene lookup returns CDR1 SEHNR and CDR2 FQNEAQ (reference sequence). Trimming left V 3 bases short and J 1 base short, with 7 bases between. CDR3 amino acids: CASSFQVSYEQYF. CDR3 in DNA: TGTGCCAGCAGCTTCCAGGTTTCCTACGAGCAGTACTTC.

In its sample, this clone was seen a few times. J is TRBJ1-5 and V is TRBV2; 9 nucleotides line up with TRBD1. Unmatched junction bases numbered 6, after V lost 3 bases and J lost 6 bases. Germline V lookup: CDR1 SNHLY, CDR2 FYNNEI. There are 15 residues in the CDR3. The chain's CDR3 is CASSEKQGALQPQHF. The CDR3 bases are TGTGCCAGCAGTGAGAAACAGGGGGCGCTTCAGCCCCAGCATTTT.

This sequence joins TRBV7-9 and TRBJ2-5; weak D call: TRBD1 (5 bases). V was cut by 3 bases and J by 4 bases, with 12 bases left in between. Germline V CDR1 and CDR2: SEHNR, FQNEAQ (reference sequence). CDR3 size: 14 residues. CDR3: CASSFALGRETQYF. CDR3 DNA sequence: TGTGCCAGCAGCTTTGCTTTGGGGCGAGAGACCCAGTACTTC.

The V and J genes are TRBV29-1 and TRBJ2-7, with unresolved D. Germline V CDR1 and CDR2: SQVTM, ANQGSEA. V lost 7 bases and J 6 bases, leaving 13 bases between the germline ends. The CDR3 is 11 amino acids. CDR3 nucleotide sequence: TGCAGCGCCGACTTTGGTTTCGAGCAGTACTTC. Translation: CSADFGFEQYF.

The genes are TRBV28 and TRBJ1-5; possibly TRBD1 for D (6 bases). Germline-derived CDR1 and CDR2 are MDHEN and SYDVKM. The V end lost 6 bases, the J end lost 8 bases, and 17 bases lay between the germline ends. This CDR3 contains 14 residues. The CDR3 sequence: CASSRQGGMEPQHF. CDR3 DNA sequence: TGTGCCAGCAGCCGCCAAGGGGGTATGGAGCCCCAGCATTTT.

This clone was picked up a small number of times. The gene calls are TRBV5-6 and TRBJ2-7, with a possible D match to TRBD1 (5 bases). Trimming pared 2 bases from V and 2 bases from J, leaving 14 bases between. CDR3 length: 15 amino acids. Per germline, CDR1 SGHDT and CDR2 YYEEEE. DNA of the CDR3: TGTGCCAGCAGCTTTCCGACAGATTACCCCTACGAGCAGTACTTC. It codes for CASSFPTDYPYEQYF.

The chain combines TRBV7-2 with TRBJ1-2, with 11 positions matching TRBD1. The CDR3 sequence is 14 residues long. Germline CDR1 reads SGHTA; CDR2 reads FQGNSA. J gave up 13 bases and V 0 bases, and 7 bases lay outside the gene matches. The CDR3 nucleotides are TGTGCCAGCAGCTTAGCCGCGACCGGGACAGGGGGCACCTTC. Translation gives CASSLAATGTGGTF.

The gene calls are TRBV5-4 and TRBJ1-1, with D uncertain. Germline loops: CDR1 SGHNT, CDR2 YYREEE (reference sequence). Deletions cut 0 bases from V and 0 bases from J, with 6 bases between. The CDR3 sequence is 14 residues long. The CDR3 sequence is CASSLEHMNTEAFF. As DNA, the CDR3 is TGTGCCAGCAGCTTGGAACACATGAACACTGAAGCTTTCTTT.

The rearrangement links TRBV5-6 to TRBJ2-5; D possibly corresponds to TRBD1 (6 bases). The J call may be in error: the DNA end matches TRBJ2-7 better. This CDR3 is 14 amino acids long. CDR1 is SGHDT and CDR2 is YYEEEE in the germline V gene. The CDR3 coding sequence is TGTGCCAGCAGCCCCCAGGACAGTATCTACGAGCAGTACTTC. Protein sequence: CASSPQDSIYEQYF.

In its sample, this clone is large. The chain couples TRBV12-5 to TRBJ2-7, with TRBD2 as a possible D gene (5 bases). Germline CDR1 and CDR2: LGHNT and FRNRAP. The ends were cut back, 1 base at V and 6 bases at J, with 7 bases in the middle. The CDR3 covers 12 residues. The CDR3 loop reads CASGLAGVEQYF. The CDR3 DNA follows: TGTGCTAGTGGTTTGGCCGGGGTCGAGCAGTACTTC.

V usage is TRBV5-1 and J usage is TRBJ1-1; D possibly corresponds to TRBD1 (5 bases). This CDR3 has 13 residues. V lost 6 bases, J lost 5 bases, and 14 bases lay in between. CDR1 is SGHRS, CDR2 YFSETQ, per germline. The CDR3 region is CASIQGPGTEAFF. CDR3 nucleotides: TGCGCCAGCATCCAAGGGCCAGGGACTGAAGCTTTCTTT.

The genes are TRBV29-1 and TRBJ1-4; D unresolved. Germline lookup yields CDR1 SQVTM and CDR2 ANQGSEA. The CDR3 contains 13 residues. V dropped 7 bases and J dropped 7 bases, with 16 bases sitting between them. CDR3 nucleotides: TGCAGCGCTCGCCGGGTTGTCGGTGAAAAACTGTTTTTT. It encodes CSARRVVGEKLFF. Full variable domain (rest looked up from reference TRBV29-1 and TRBJ1-4): SAVISQKPSRDICQRGTSLTIQCQVDSQVTMMFWYRQQPGQSLTLIATANQGSEATYESGFVIDKFPISRPNLTFSTLTVSNMSPEDSSIYLCSARRVVGEKLFFGSGTQLSVL.

The V gene is TRBV6-1, the J gene TRBJ1-1; the D gene is possibly TRBD1 (6 bases). CDR3 size: 13 residues. The V gene lost 9 bases and the J gene lost 1 base, with 12 bases spanning the gap. Germline V gene lookup returns CDR1 MNHNS and CDR2 SASEGT. CDR3 residues: CASSDSSNTEAFF. The DNA for the CDR3 is TGTGCCAGTTCGGACAGTTCGAACACTGAAGCTTTCTTT.

The chain recombines TRBV5-6 with TRBJ2-3; maybe TRBD1 (5 bases). CDR3 length: 13 amino acids. Germline CDR1 reads SGHDT; CDR2 reads YYEEEE. Trimming left V 7 bases short and J 0 bases short, with 9 bases between. CDR3 region: CASVRQSTDTQYF. Here the CDR3 DNA reads TGTGCCAGCGTACGACAGAGCACAGATACGCAGTATTTT. Full variable domain (rest looked up from reference TRBV5-6 and TRBJ2-3): DAGVTQSPTHLIKTRGQQVTLRCSPKSGHDTVSWYQQALGQGPQFIFQYYEEEERQRGNFPDRFSGHQFPNYSSELNVNALLLGDSALYLCASVRQSTDTQYFGPGTRLTVL.

The chain employs TRBV5-1 and TRBJ2-1, with 13 bases aligning to TRBD2. CDR3 length: 17 amino acids. Trimming at V came to 3 bases and at J to 6 bases, leaving 9 bases not matched to a gene. In germline, CDR1 is SGHRS, CDR2 YFSETQ. Here the CDR3 reads CASSSSTGTSGTNEQFF. CDR3 coding DNA: TGCGCCAGCAGCTCATCTACCGGGACTAGCGGGACCAATGAGCAGTTCTTC.

Written as DNA, the CDR3 is TGCGCCAGCAGCTTGAGGCAGGGAATGAACACTGAAGCTTTCTTT. It encodes CASSLRQGMNTEAFF. This chain connects TRBV5-1 to TRBJ1-1, with D perhaps matching TRBD1 (5 bases). CDR3 length: 15 amino acids. Germline V gene data show CDR1 as SGHRS and CDR2 as YFSETQ. Trimming pared 1 base from V and 0 bases from J, leaving 10 bases between.

The chain carries TRBV19 and TRBJ2-7; 7 bases match TRBD1. Germline assignment: CDR1 LNHDA and CDR2 SQIVND (reference sequence). CDR3 length: 13 amino acids. The ends lost 10 bases at V and 4 bases at J; junction bases unmatched: 10. The DNA for the CDR3 is TGTGCCACCTCCGGAGAGGGGGCGTACGAGCAGTACTTC. It is translated as CATSGEGAYEQYF.

The chain is built from TRBV9 and TRBJ2-1; D might be TRBD1 (5 bases). V was cut by 4 bases and J by 6 bases, with 17 bases left in between. Germline V CDR1 and CDR2: SGDLS, YYNGEE. CDR3 length: 15 residues. The CDR3 protein is CASSPRQSSGNEQFF. CDR3 bases: TGTGCCAGCAGCCCCCGACAGAGCTCAGGCAATGAGCAGTTCTTC.

This chain joins TRBV4-3 and TRBJ1-1; 8 bases line up with TRBD1. CDR1 and CDR2 from the germline V gene are LGHNA and YSLEER. Trimming at V came to 0 bases and at J to 10 bases, leaving 4 bases not matched to a gene. The CDR3 is made up of 13 amino acids. The CDR3 sequence: CASSQDGRGPAFF. In DNA, the CDR3 is TGCGCCAGCAGCCAAGACGGCAGGGGGCCAGCTTTCTTT.

CDR3 DNA: TGTGCCAGCAGCTTAGACAGTGGCGAGCAGTACTTC. Its protein product is CASSLDSGEQYF. The chain uses TRBV11-1 and TRBJ2-7; D remains unclear. In germline, CDR1 is SGHAT, CDR2 FQDESV (reference sequence). V lost 1 base, J lost 6 bases, and 7 bases lay in between. The CDR3 is 12 amino acids. The whole variable domain, remainder taken from reference TRBV11-1 and TRBJ2-7, is EAEVAQSPRYKITEKSQAVAFWCDPISGHATLYWYRQILGQGPELLVQFQDESVVDDSQLPKDRFSAERLKGVDSTLKIQPAELGDSAMYLCASSLDSGEQYFGPGTRLTVT.